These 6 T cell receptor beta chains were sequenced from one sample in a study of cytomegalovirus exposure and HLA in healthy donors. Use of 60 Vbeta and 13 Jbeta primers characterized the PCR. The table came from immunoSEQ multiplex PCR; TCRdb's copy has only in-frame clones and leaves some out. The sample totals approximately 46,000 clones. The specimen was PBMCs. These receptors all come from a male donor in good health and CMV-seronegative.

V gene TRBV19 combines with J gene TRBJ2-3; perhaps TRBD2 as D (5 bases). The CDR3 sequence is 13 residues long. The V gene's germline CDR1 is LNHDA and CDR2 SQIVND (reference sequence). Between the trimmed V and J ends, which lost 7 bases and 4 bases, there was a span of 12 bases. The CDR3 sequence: CASNEGDSDTQYF. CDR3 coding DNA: TGTGCCAGTAATGAGGGAGACTCAGATACGCAGTATTTT.

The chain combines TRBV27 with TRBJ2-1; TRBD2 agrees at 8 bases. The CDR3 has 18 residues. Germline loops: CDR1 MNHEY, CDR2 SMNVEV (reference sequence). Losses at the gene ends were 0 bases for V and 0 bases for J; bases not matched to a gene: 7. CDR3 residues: CASSLSRLAPASYNEQFF. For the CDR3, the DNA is TGTGCCAGCAGTTTATCCCGACTAGCGCCTGCCTCCTACAATGAGCAGTTCTTC.

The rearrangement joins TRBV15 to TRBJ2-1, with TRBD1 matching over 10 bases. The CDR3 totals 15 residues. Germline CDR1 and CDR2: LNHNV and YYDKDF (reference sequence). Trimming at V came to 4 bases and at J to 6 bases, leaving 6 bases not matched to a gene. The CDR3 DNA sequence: TGTGCCACCAGCATGAGACAGGGGGCACGCAATGAGCAGTTCTTC. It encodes CATSMRQGARNEQFF.

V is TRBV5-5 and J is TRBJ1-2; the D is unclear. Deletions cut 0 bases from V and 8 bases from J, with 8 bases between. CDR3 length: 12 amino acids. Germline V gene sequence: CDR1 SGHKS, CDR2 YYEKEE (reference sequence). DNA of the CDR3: TGTGCCAGCAGCTTGGCCGCGGAAGGCTACACCTTC. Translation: CASSLAAEGYTF.

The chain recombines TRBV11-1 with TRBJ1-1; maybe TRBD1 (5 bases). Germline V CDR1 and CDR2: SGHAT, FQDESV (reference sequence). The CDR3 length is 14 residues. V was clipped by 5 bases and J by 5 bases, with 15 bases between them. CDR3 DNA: TGTGCCAGCAGCCGACCAACCCGGGGGACTGAAGCTTTCTTT. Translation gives CASSRPTRGTEAFF.

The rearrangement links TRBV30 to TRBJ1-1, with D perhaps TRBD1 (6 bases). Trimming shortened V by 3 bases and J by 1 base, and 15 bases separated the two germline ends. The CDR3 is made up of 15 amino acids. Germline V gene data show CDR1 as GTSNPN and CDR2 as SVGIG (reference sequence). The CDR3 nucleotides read TGTGCCTGGAGCGCAATGGGGGCAGGGAACACTGAAGCTTTCTTT. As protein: CAWSAMGAGNTEAFF.